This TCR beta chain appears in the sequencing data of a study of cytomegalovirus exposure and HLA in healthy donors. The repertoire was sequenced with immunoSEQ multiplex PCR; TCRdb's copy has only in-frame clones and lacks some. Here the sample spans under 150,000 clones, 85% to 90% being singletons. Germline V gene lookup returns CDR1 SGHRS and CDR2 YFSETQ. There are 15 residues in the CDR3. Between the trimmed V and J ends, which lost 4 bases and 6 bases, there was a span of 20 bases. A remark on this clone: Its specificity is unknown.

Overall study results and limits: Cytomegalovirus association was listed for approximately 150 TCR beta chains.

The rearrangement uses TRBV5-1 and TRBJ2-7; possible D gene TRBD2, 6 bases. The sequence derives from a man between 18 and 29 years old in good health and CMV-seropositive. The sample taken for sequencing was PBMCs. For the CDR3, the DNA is TGCGCCAGCAGCACTCTTGGGGGGTCCCACGCCGAGCAGTACTTC. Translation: CASSTLGGSHAEQYF.